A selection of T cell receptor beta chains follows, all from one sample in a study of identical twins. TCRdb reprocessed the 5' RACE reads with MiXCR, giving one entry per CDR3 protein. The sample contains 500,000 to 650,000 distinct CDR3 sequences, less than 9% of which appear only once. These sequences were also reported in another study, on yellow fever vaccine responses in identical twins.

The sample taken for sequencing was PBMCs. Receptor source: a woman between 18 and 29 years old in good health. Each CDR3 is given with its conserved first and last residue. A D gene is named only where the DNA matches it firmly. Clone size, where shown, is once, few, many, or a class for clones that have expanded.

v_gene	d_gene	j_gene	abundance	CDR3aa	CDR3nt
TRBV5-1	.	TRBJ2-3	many	CASSQGGTGLSTDTQYF	TGCGCCAGCAGCCAGGGCGGGACGGGCCTAAGCACAGATACGCAGTATTTT
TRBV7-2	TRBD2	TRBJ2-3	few	CASSSLAGDTDTQYF	TGTGCCAGCAGCTCTTTAGCGGGGGACACAGATACGCAGTATTTT
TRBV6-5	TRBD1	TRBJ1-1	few	CASSYAAGQGYTEAFF	TGTGCCAGCAGTTATGCCGCGGGACAGGGTTACACTGAAGCTTTCTTT
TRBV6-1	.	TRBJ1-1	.	CASSLSLWTNTEAFF	TGTGCCAGCAGTCTCTCCCTATGGACGAACACTGAAGCTTTCTTT
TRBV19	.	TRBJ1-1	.	CASSPGSGAEAFF	TGTGCCAGTAGCCCGGGATCAGGAGCTGAAGCTTTCTTT
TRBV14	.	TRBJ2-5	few	CASSPRQVEETQYF	TGTGCCAGCAGCCCCAGACAGGTAGAAGAGACCCAGTACTTC
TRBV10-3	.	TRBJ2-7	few	CAIRGGDTASYEQYF	TGTGCCATCAGAGGGGGGGACACTGCGTCCTACGAGCAGTACTTC
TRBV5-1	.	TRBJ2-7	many	CASSLGVNNREQYF	TGCGCCAGCAGCTTGGGGGTGAACAACAGAGAGCAGTACTTC
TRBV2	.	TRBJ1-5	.	CASSGRWNLSNQPQHF	TGTGCCAGCAGTGGAAGGTGGAACCTAAGCAATCAGCCCCAGCATTTT
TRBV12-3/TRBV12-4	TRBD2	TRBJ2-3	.	CASNPREGKWSTDTQYF	TGTGCCAGCAACCCCAGGGAGGGGAAGTGGAGCACAGATACGCAGTATTTT
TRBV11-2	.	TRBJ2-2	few	CASSLDGASQTGELFF	TGTGCCAGCAGCTTAGATGGGGCTAGCCAAACCGGGGAGCTGTTTTTT
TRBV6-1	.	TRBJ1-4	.	CASSRVVGVNEKLFF	TGTGCCAGCAGCCGTGTAGTCGGGGTAAATGAAAAACTGTTTTTT
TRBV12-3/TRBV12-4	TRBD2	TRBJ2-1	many	CASSLGLVSEQFF	TGTGCCAGCAGTTTGGGACTAGTTTCGGAGCAGTTCTTC
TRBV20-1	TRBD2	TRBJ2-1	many	CSAIPGLGYSGNSYNEQFF	TGCAGTGCTATCCCAGGGTTAGGGTATAGCGGGAATTCCTACAATGAGCAGTTCTTC
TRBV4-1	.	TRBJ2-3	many	CASSQVHRGADTQYF	TGCGCCAGCAGCCAAGTTCACCGGGGGGCGGATACGCAGTATTTT
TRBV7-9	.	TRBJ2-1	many	CASSLGVGYNEQFF	TGTGCCAGCAGCTTAGGGGTGGGCTACAATGAGCAGTTCTTC
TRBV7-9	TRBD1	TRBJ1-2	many	CASSLSGDRGYGGYTF	TGTGCCAGCAGCTTAAGCGGGGACAGGGGATATGGTGGCTACACCTTC
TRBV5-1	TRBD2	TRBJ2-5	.	CASSLVGRELETQYF	TGCGCCAGCAGCTTGGTCGGGCGGGAGCTGGAGACCCAGTACTTC
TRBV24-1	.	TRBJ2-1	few	CATSGGVGTLGGSSYNEQFF	TGTGCCACCAGTGGGGGGGTCGGGACCTTGGGTGGAAGCTCCTACAATGAGCAGTTCTTC
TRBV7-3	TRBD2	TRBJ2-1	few	CASSSAGNYNEQFF	TGTGCCAGCAGCTCAGCGGGGAACTACAATGAGCAGTTCTTC
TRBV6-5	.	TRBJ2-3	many	CASSYVGDTQYF	TGTGCCAGCAGTTACGTTGGGGATACGCAGTATTTT
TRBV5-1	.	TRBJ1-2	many	CASSLTSVGQGNGYTF	TGCGCCAGCAGCTTGACCAGCGTGGGGCAAGGGAATGGCTACACCTTC
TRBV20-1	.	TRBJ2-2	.	CSARVAGQRVTGELFF	TGCAGTGCTAGAGTGGCGGGCCAGCGGGTCACCGGGGAGCTGTTTTTT
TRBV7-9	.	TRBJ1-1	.	CASSLIGGKNTEAFF	TGTGCCAGCAGCTTAATCGGGGGGAAGAACACTGAAGCTTTCTTT
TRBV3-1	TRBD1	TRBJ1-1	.	CASSQADRGAEAFF	TGTGCCAGCAGCCAGGCTGACAGGGGCGCTGAAGCTTTCTTT
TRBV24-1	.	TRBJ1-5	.	CATSRNQPQHF	TGTGCCACCAGTAGAAATCAGCCCCAGCATTTT
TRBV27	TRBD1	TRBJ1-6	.	CASSLQKGQTNSPLHF	TGTGCCAGCAGTTTGCAGAAGGGACAGACCAATTCACCCCTCCACTTT
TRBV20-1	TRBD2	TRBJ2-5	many	CSARGLAGGHGETQYF	TGCAGTGCTAGAGGGCTAGCGGGGGGGCATGGTGAGACCCAGTACTTC
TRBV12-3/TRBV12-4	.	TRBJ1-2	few	CASSPYRDYGYTF	TGTGCCAGCAGCCCCTACAGGGACTATGGCTACACCTTC
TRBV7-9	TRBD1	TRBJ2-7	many	CASSLASGTGNYEQYF	TGTGCCAGCAGCTTAGCTTCCGGGACAGGGAACTACGAGCAGTACTTC
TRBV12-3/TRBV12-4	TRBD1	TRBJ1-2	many	CASSPRGSYGYTF	TGTGCCAGCAGTCCCAGGGGGTCCTATGGCTACACCTTC
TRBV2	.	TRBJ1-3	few	CASTSNGNTIYF	TGTGCCAGCACCAGTAATGGAAACACCATATATTTT
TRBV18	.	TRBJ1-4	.	CASSPREVEKLFF	TGTGCCAGCTCACCAAGGGAAGTTGAAAAACTGTTTTTT
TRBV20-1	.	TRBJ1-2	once	CSARFFQSYTF	TGCAGTGCTAGGTTCTTCCAGAGCTACACCTTC
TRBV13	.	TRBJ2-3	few	CASRQRGASTDTQYF	TGTGCCAGCAGACAACGGGGGGCAAGCACAGATACGCAGTATTTT
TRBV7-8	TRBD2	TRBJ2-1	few	CASSSIKRGGWNEQFF	TGTGCCAGCAGCAGCATTAAGCGGGGGGGTTGGAATGAGCAGTTCTTC
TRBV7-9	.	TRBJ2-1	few	CASSFLGGGSYNEQFF	TGTGCCAGCAGCTTTTTAGGGGGTGGTTCCTACAATGAGCAGTTCTTC
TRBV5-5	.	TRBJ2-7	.	CASSLAHRPYEQYF	TGTGCCAGCAGCTTGGCCCACAGGCCCTACGAGCAGTACTTC
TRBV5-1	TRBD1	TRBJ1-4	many	CASSPGQGEEKLFF	TGCGCCAGCAGCCCGGGACAGGGTGAAGAAAAACTGTTTTTT
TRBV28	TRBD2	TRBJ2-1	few	CASIGRLAGESSYNEQFF	TGTGCCAGCATCGGGCGACTAGCGGGGGAAAGCTCCTACAATGAGCAGTTCTTC
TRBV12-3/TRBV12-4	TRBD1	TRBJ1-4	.	CASRGQGFATNEKLFF	TGTGCCAGCAGGGGACAGGGGTTCGCTACTAATGAAAAACTGTTTTTT
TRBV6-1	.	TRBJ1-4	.	CASSLLPRGGSNEKLFF	TGTGCCAGCTCTTTGCTCCCCCGGGGGGGTTCGAATGAAAAACTGTTTTTT
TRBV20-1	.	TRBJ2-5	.	CSAGAGGLQETQYF	TGCAGTGCAGGAGCCGGGGGCTTACAAGAGACCCAGTACTTC
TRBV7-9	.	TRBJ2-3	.	CASSFSESADTQYF	TGTGCCAGCAGCTTTAGCGAGTCAGCAGATACGCAGTATTTT
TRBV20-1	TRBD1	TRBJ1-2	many	CSASDRDYGYTF	TGCAGTGCCTCGGACAGGGACTATGGCTACACCTTC
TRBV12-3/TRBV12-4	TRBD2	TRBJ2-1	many	CASSLTSGSWHEQFF	TGTGCCAGCAGTCTGACTAGCGGGAGCTGGCATGAGCAGTTCTTC
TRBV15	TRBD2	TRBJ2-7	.	CATSKKSGSSYEQYF	TGTGCCACCAGCAAAAAAAGCGGGAGCTCCTACGAGCAGTACTTC
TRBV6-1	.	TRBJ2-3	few	CASSGGQGRLGGTDTQYF	TGTGCCAGCAGTGGAGGCCAGGGCCGGCTTGGGGGCACAGATACGCAGTATTTT